This TCR beta chain was captured by sequencing in a study of beta chain features in type 1 diabetes. There are a few counts of this clone. Its antigen is unidentified. Trimming removed 6 bases at V and 3 bases at J, with 9 bases between. CDR1 DFQATT and CDR2 SNEGSKA come from the germline V gene (reference sequence). CDR3 length: 11 residues. Findings and limits, study-wide: Across all four CD4+ subsets, people with type 1 diabetes showed modestly shorter TCRB CDR3s. Equally in patients and controls, shorter templates might have been favored by PCR.

CD45RO/CCR7/CD25/CD127/CD95/CD27 staining was used to isolate CD4+ naive, central memory, regulatory and stem cell-like memory cells by sorting. cDNA synthesis used the whole RNA isolate, giving expressed TCRB sequences. The protocol was immunoSEQ multiplex PCR, while the TCRdb copy is restricted to in-frame clones and leaves out a portion. The sample yields about 290,000 clones, about 8% seen once. Sequenced sample: central memory CD4+ T cells from blood. The TCR was taken from a woman under 30 in good health. The J gene is TRBJ2-7, the V gene TRBV20-1; D unresolved. CDR3 DNA: TGCAGTGCAAAACAAGGCTACGAGCAGTACTTC. It codes for CSAKQGYEQYF.